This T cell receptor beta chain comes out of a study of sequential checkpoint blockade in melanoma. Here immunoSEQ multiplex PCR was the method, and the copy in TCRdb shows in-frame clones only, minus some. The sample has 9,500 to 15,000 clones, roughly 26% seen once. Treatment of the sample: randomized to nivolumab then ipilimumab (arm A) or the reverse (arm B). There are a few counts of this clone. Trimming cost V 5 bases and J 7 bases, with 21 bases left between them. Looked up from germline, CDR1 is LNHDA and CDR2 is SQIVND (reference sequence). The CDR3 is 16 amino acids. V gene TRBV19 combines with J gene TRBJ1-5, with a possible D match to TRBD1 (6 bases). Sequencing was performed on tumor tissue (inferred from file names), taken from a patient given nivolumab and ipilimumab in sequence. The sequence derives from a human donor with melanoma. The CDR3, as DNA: TGTGCCAGTAGTGTAGGTGTATCAGGGGTTTACCAGCCCCAGCATTTT. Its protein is CASSVGVSGVYQPQHF.